The clone carrying this T cell receptor (beta chain) was detected many times. Investigators profiled TCR beta VDJ and CDR3 from genomic DNA template. TCRdb recomputed calls from the reads with MiXCR, one row per CDR3 protein. Among roughly 180,000 distinct CDR3 sequences listed, roughly 64% were seen once. The sample belongs to a study of CD8+CD57+ T cells in acquired aplastic anemia. Study summary: Mean DNA quantity obtained from sorted CD4+ and CD8+ cells was around 3.2 ug.

This sequence was found in a human donor with severe aplastic anemia or a healthy control (not recorded which). Material: sorted CD4+, CD8+, or CD8+CD57+ T cells (not recorded which) from PBMCs.

The CDR3 sequence: CASSAPGEQYF. The CDR3 DNA is TGTGCCAGCAGCGCTCCGGGGGAGCAGTACTTC. V gene TRBV5-6 combines with J gene TRBJ2-7, with a tentative D call TRBD2 (5 bases). V lost 4 bases and J 7 bases, leaving 9 bases between the germline ends. CDR3 size: 11 residues. In germline, CDR1 is SGHDT, CDR2 YYEEEE.